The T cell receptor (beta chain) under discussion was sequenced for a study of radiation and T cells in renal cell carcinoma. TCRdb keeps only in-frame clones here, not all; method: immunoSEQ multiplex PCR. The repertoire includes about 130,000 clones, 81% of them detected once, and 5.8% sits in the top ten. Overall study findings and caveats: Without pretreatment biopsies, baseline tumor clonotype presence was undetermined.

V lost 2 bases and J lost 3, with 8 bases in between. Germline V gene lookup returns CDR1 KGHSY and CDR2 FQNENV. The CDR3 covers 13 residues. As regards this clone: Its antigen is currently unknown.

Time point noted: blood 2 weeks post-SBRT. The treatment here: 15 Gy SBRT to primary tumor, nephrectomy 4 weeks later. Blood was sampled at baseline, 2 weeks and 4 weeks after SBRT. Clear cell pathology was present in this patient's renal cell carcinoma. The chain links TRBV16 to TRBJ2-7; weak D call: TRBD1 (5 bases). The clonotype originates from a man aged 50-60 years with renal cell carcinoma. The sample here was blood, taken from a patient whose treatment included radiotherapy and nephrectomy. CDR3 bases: TGTGCCAGCAGCCAAGGCAGGGACTACGAGCAGTACTTC. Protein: CASSQGRDYEQYF. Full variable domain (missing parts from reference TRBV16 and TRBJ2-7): GEEVAQTPKHLVRGEGQKAKLYCAPIKGHSYVFWYQQVLKNEFKFLISFQNENVFDETGMPKERFSAKCLPNSPCSLEIQATKLEDSAVYFCASSQGRDYEQYFGPGTRLTVT.